These 15 T cell receptor beta chains were all obtained from the same sample, sequenced in a study of shared clonotypes between healthy human individuals. TCRdb's table, derived via immunoSEQ multiplex PCR, lists solely in-frame clones and lacks some. The table lists some 1,100,000 clones, approximately 80% of them singletons. The sequencing sample was made of memory CD4+ T cells from PBMCs. Subset specified: CD45RA-negative fraction. Every receptor here comes from a man aged 18 to 35 in good health. Some clones in this sample may be carry-over from other donors' samples.

This clone was counted a few times. Other nucleotide sequences from this sample produce the same CDR3. This chain connects TRBV28 to TRBJ1-1; 7 positions agree with TRBD1. Germline loops: CDR1 MDHEN, CDR2 SYDVKM. This CDR3 spans 14 amino acids. V trimming: 6 bases; J trimming: 0 bases; junction bases outside the gene matches: 4. CDR3 coding DNA: TGTGCCAGCAGGACGGGACAGCTGAACACTGAAGCTTTCTTT. Amino acids: CASRTGQLNTEAFF.

This rearrangement joins TRBV21-1 to TRBJ2-4; TRBD1 is the table's D call and was not checked against the DNA. TRBV21-1 is classified as a pseudogene. The CDR3 has 15 amino acids. The CDR3 protein is CASSSYRESKNIQYF. Written as DNA, the CDR3 is TGTGCCAGCAGCTCCTACAGGGAGAGCAAAAACATTCAGTACTTC.

The V call is TRBV27, the J call TRBJ2-7; 10 positions agree with TRBD1. The CDR3 is made up of 15 amino acids. Germline V CDR1 and CDR2: MNHEY, SMNVEV (reference sequence). Losses at the gene ends were 5 bases for V and 1 base for J; bases not matched to a gene: 5. The CDR3 coding sequence is TGTGCCAGCAGTCCCCGACAGGGGGCTTCCTACGAGCAGTACTTC. Protein: CASSPRQGASYEQYF.

This clone was counted between two and nine times. This sequence joins TRBV2 and TRBJ1-2; possible D gene TRBD1, 5 bases. CDR1 is SNHLY, CDR2 FYNNEI, per germline. The CDR3 totals 14 residues. V was pared by 3 bases and J by 8 bases, with 16 bases between. The CDR3 loop is CASSEGIQGGGYTF. CDR3 nucleotide sequence: TGTGCCAGCAGTGAGGGTATTCAGGGTGGGGGCTACACCTTC.

The V and J genes are TRBV4-1 and TRBJ2-1; D unresolved. From germline, CDR1 is MGHRA and CDR2 YSYEKL. V dropped 4 bases and J dropped 8 bases, with 15 bases sitting between them. This CDR3 is 14 amino acids long. CDR3 sequence: CASSLIALDDEQFF. In nucleotides, the CDR3 is TGCGCCAGCAGCCTCATTGCCCTTGACGATGAGCAGTTCTTC.

V and J are TRBV7-8 and TRBJ2-7; D is perhaps TRBD1 or TRBD2 (5 bases each). This CDR3 comprises 14 residues. V lost 8 bases and J lost 0, with 14 bases in between. CDR1 SGHVS and CDR2 FQNEAQ come from the germline V gene. The CDR3 protein is CASLLGTFSYEQYF. Here the CDR3 DNA reads TGTGCCAGCCTGCTCGGGACGTTCTCCTACGAGCAGTACTTC.

A note on this clone: Other DNA sequences within the sample encode an identical CDR3. CDR3 in DNA: TGTGCCAGCAGTTTACGCAGGAACACTGAAGCTTTCTTT. It codes for CASSLRRNTEAFF. This chain uses TRBV27 with TRBJ1-1; D gene uncertain. Between the trimmed V and J ends, which lost 2 bases and 1 base, there was a span of 5 bases. This CDR3 contains 13 residues. The germline V gene has CDR1 MNHEY and CDR2 SMNVEV (reference sequence).

Comment on this clone: This probably arose from a read error, given a far larger clone one base away. V and J are TRBV29-1 and TRBJ1-2, with D hard to call. The CDR3 spans 14 residues. Germline V gives CDR1 SQVTM, CDR2 ANQGSEA. Here the CDR3 DNA reads TGCGGCGTTGGTTATGGATTTCAAGGGAATGGCTACACCTTC. Amino acids: CGVGYGFQGNGYTF.

The CDR3 sequence: CASSQMSGSYEQYF. The DNA of the CDR3 is TGCGCCAGCAGCCAAATGAGCGGCTCCTACGAGCAGTACTTC. V usage is TRBV4-1 and J usage is TRBJ2-7; the D gene is possibly TRBD2 (5 bases). Trimming removed 2 bases from V and 0 bases from J, with 8 bases in between. This CDR3 spans 14 amino acids. CDR1 and CDR2 from the germline V gene are MGHRA and YSYEKL.

In this sample, this clone turned up once. The J gene is TRBJ2-7, the V gene TRBV6-1, with D unclear. Trimming pared 4 bases from V and 3 bases from J, leaving 7 bases between. Germline loops: CDR1 MNHNS, CDR2 SASEGT. The CDR3 length is 12 residues. CDR3 coding DNA: TGTGCCAGCAGTGCGCTAAACTACGAGCAGTACTTC. It codes for CASSALNYEQYF.

This clone was recorded once. The rearrangement joins TRBV29-1 to TRBJ2-5, with 7 positions matching TRBD1. Germline CDR1 reads SQVTM; CDR2 reads ANQGSEA. Losses at the gene ends were 5 bases for V and 2 bases for J; bases not matched to a gene: 5. This CDR3 region has 13 residues. CDR3 DNA sequence: TGCAGCGTTCGAGACAGGGCGCAAGAGACCCAGTACTTC. It encodes CSVRDRAQETQYF.

The V gene is TRBV29-1, the J gene TRBJ2-1; TRBD2 matches 14 bases. This CDR3 comprises 16 residues. The V gene's germline CDR1 is SQVTM and CDR2 ANQGSEA. V dropped 3 bases and J dropped 0; count of bases not matched to a gene: 1. The DNA of the CDR3 is TGCAGCGTTGAGGGACTAGCGGGAGTCTCCTACAATGAGCAGTTCTTC. This encodes CSVEGLAGVSYNEQFF.

This clone was observed a few times. Other DNA sequences in the sample encode the same CDR3. The J gene is TRBJ1-4, the V gene TRBV20-1, with D possibly being TRBD1 (5 bases). This CDR3 contains 11 residues. Germline CDR1 reads DFQATT; CDR2 reads SNEGSKA (reference sequence). With 3 bases removed from V and 8 bases from J, the gap between germline ends came to 7 bases. CDR3 protein: CSARPGEKLFF. The DNA for the CDR3 is TGCAGTGCTAGGCCAGGGGAAAAACTGTTTTTT.

The genes are TRBV5-1 and TRBJ2-3; 8 bases match TRBD2. Germline CDR1 SGHRS, CDR2 YFSETQ. J lost 5 bases, V lost 0 bases, and 5 bases had no gene match. The CDR3 loop spans 15 amino acids. CDR3 bases: TGCGCCAGCAGCTTGGGGTCGGGAGGGGGAGATACGCAGTATTTT. Its translation is CASSLGSGGGDTQYF.

J is TRBJ1-2 and V is TRBV28; tentatively, D is TRBD1 (5 bases). The germline gives CDR1 MDHEN, CDR2 SYDVKM. The CDR3 length is 15 residues. The V gene lost 1 base and the J gene lost 7 bases, with 16 bases spanning the gap. Here the CDR3 reads CASSLSLGPVFGYTF. Written as DNA, the CDR3 is TGTGCCAGCAGTTTATCCCTGGGGCCCGTCTTTGGCTACACCTTC.